The 6 T cell receptor beta chains presented below share a single source sample, sequenced in a study of OX40 agonist ivuxolimab in advanced cancers. Repertoires were generated with immunoSEQ multiplex PCR, while TCRdb's copy carries only in-frame clones and drops some. The sample includes 100,000 or so clones, roughly 84% of them seen just once. Sequenced material: CD4+ or CD8+ T cells sorted from blood, taken in a trial of the OX40 agonist ivuxolimab. Every receptor here comes from an adult with an advanced solid tumor such as melanoma, head and neck, liver or kidney cancer.

V and J are TRBV9 and TRBJ2-1, with 7 bases identical to TRBD2. CDR1 and CDR2 from the germline V gene are SGDLS and YYNGEE. The V gene end was trimmed by 0 bases and the J gene end by 9 bases; junction bases not matched to a gene: 9. The CDR3 is made up of 15 amino acids. The chain's CDR3 is CASSVVGGGAIEQFF. The CDR3 region has the DNA TGTGCCAGCAGCGTAGTTGGCGGGGGAGCGATTGAGCAGTTCTTC.

This sequence joins TRBV7-9 and TRBJ1-2, with 7 bases aligning to TRBD1. The length of the CDR3 is 15 residues. The V gene's germline CDR1 is SEHNR and CDR2 FQNEAQ (reference sequence). The J segment lost 8 bases and the V segment lost 1 base, leaving 10 bases of the junction unmatched. In DNA, the CDR3 is TGTGCCAGCAGCTTAGTCGAGACAGGGCTTCAGGGCTACACCTTC. It translates to CASSLVETGLQGYTF.

V gene TRBV19 combines with J gene TRBJ1-5; D is ambiguous. Per germline, CDR1 LNHDA and CDR2 SQIVND (reference sequence). The CDR3 totals 14 residues. Trimming removed 5 bases from V and 3 bases from J, with 11 bases in between. CDR3 in amino acids: CASSFGSFNQPQHF. CDR3 coding DNA: TGTGCCAGTAGTTTCGGATCCTTCAATCAGCCCCAGCATTTT.

This clone was detected once. The chain carries TRBV19 and TRBJ2-6; 9 bases fit TRBD1. The J segment lost 2 bases and the V segment lost 1 base, leaving 3 bases of the junction unmatched. The germline gives CDR1 LNHDA, CDR2 SQIVND (reference sequence). The length of the CDR3 is 17 residues. The CDR3 nucleotides read TGTGCCAGTAGTATAGGACAGGGGGTAACTGGGGCCAACGTCCTGACTTTC. Its protein product is CASSIGQGVTGANVLTF.

The J gene is TRBJ1-1, the V gene TRBV5-6, with TRBD1 as a possible D gene (6 bases). Per germline, CDR1 SGHDT and CDR2 YYEEEE. Trimming cost V 1 base and J 11 bases, with 15 bases left between them. The CDR3 sequence is 13 residues long. The CDR3 DNA follows: TGTGCCAGCAGCTTGAATCAGGGGATGCTTGCTTTCTTT. Translation gives CASSLNQGMLAFF. The full variable domain, in which reference TRBV5-6 and TRBJ1-1 provide the parts outside the CDR3, is DAGVTQSPTHLIKTRGQQVTLRCSPKSGHDTVSWYQQALGQGPQFIFQYYEEEERQRGNFPDRFSGHQFPNYSSELNVNALLLGDSALYLCASSLNQGMLAFFGQGTRLTVV.

The rearrangement joins TRBV4-1 to TRBJ2-1; perhaps TRBD2 as D (7 bases). There are 15 residues in the CDR3. Trimming pared 0 bases from V and 5 bases from J, leaving 11 bases between. Looked up from germline, CDR1 is MGHRA and CDR2 is YSYEKL. The CDR3 sequence is CASSQEGRGDNEQFF. The CDR3 DNA reads TGCGCCAGCAGCCAAGAAGGGAGGGGGGACAATGAGCAGTTCTTC.